This T cell receptor (beta chain) derives from a study of blood T cell repertoires in COVID-19. Study-wide background: Spain, Italy and the United States supplied samples that represented acute and convalescent COVID-19. T cells, B-cell-depleted T cells, or PBMCs provided the cDNA or gDNA that served as material.

Germline values: CDR1 SGHKS, CDR2 YYEKEE (reference sequence). The CDR3 runs to 16 residues. The V gene lost 4 bases and the J gene lost 4 bases, with 17 bases spanning the gap. Original methodology: Nucleated cell number was recorded as an estimate derived from reference gene primer amplification. The repertoire was sequenced with immunoSEQ multiplex PCR; TCRdb's copy has only in-frame clones and lacks some. V and J calls and clone size come straight from that table; D and trimming were deduced from the DNA. The data hold more than 65,000 clones, with approximately 80% observed a single time. Material: peripheral blood. V is TRBV5-5 and J is TRBJ1-4; D might be TRBD1 (5 bases). The receptor's source is a woman aged 50 to 60 with acute or convalescent COVID-19. The CDR3 protein is CASSGSTGPLNEKLFF. For the CDR3, the DNA is TGTGCCAGCAGCGGTAGTACAGGACCTCTTAATGAAAAACTGTTTTTT.